These T cell receptor beta chains were read from a single sample in a study of T-cell reconstitution after alpha-beta-depleted transplantation in children. A single record per CDR3 protein comes from TCRdb applying MiXCR to the PCR reads. Of hundreds of thousands of distinct CDR3 sequences listed, around 13% are singletons. The sequences come from PBMCs, collected before TCRalphabeta/CD19-depleted stem cell transplant. The receptors originated from a girl aged 2 to 9 with congenital amegakaryocytic thrombocytopenia, due to receive a stem cell transplant. CDR3s include the opening cysteine and the closing phenylalanine or tryptophan. Each record gives: V gene, D gene, J gene, clone size, CDR3 protein, CDR3 DNA. A D gene is named only where the DNA matches it firmly. Only some rows state a clone size, as once, few, many or a class for expanded clones.

V: TRBV4-2
D: TRBD2
J: TRBJ2-7
size: .
CDR3: CASSQDEVRLAQYEQYF
DNA: TGTGCCAGCAGCCAAGATGAAGTCCGACTAGCGCAGTACGAGCAGTACTTC

V: TRBV12-3/TRBV12-4
D: .
J: TRBJ1-5
size: .
CDR3: CASSLPPGEGGPQHF
DNA: TGTGCCAGCAGCCTACCACCAGGGGAAGGGGGGCCCCAGCATTTT

V: TRBV11-2
D: .
J: TRBJ2-7
size: many
CDR3: CASSLVARGEQYF
DNA: TGTGCCAGCAGCTTAGTGGCCAGAGGGGAGCAGTACTTC

V: TRBV12-3/TRBV12-4
D: .
J: TRBJ1-1
size: many
CDR3: CASSIDRFGTEAFF
DNA: TGTGCCAGCAGTATCGACAGATTCGGCACTGAAGCTTTCTTT

V: TRBV5-1
D: TRBD1
J: TRBJ1-1
size: many
CDR3: CASSLGQGGEAFF
DNA: TGCGCCAGCAGCTTGGGGCAGGGGGGTGAAGCTTTCTTT

V: TRBV29-1
D: .
J: TRBJ2-1
size: many
CDR3: CSANIYNEQFF
DNA: TGCAGCGCCAATATTTACAATGAGCAGTTCTTC

V: TRBV4-2
D: .
J: TRBJ2-7
size: many
CDR3: CASSQDRRYEQYF
DNA: TGTGCCAGCAGCCAAGATCGCCGCTACGAGCAGTACTTC

V: TRBV12-3/TRBV12-4
D: .
J: TRBJ2-7
size: .
CDR3: CASSFSPTTSAVEQYF
DNA: TGTGCCAGCAGTTTTTCGCCCACCACATCGGCGGTCGAGCAGTACTTC

V: TRBV7-8
D: TRBD2
J: TRBJ2-1
size: .
CDR3: CASSQAGGQEQFF
DNA: TGTGCCAGCAGCCAAGCGGGAGGACAAGAGCAGTTCTTC

V: TRBV18
D: TRBD2
J: TRBJ2-1
size: .
CDR3: CASSPPVGRAYNEQFF
DNA: TGTGCCAGCTCACCACCAGTCGGGAGGGCCTACAATGAGCAGTTCTTC

V: TRBV5-1
D: .
J: TRBJ2-4
size: many
CDR3: CASSLDSLAKNIQYF
DNA: TGTGCCAGCAGTTTAGACAGCTTAGCCAAAAACATTCAGTACTTC

V: TRBV4-1
D: TRBD2
J: TRBJ2-2
size: .
CDR3: CASSQRIAGVDTGELFF
DNA: TGCGCCAGCAGCCAGAGAATAGCGGGAGTCGACACCGGGGAGCTGTTTTTT

V: TRBV10-3
D: .
J: TRBJ2-5
size: many
CDR3: CAISESSVEQETQYF
DNA: TGTGCCATCAGTGAGTCGTCGGTAGAACAAGAGACCCAGTACTTC

V: TRBV5-1
D: .
J: TRBJ1-1
size: many
CDR3: CASSLTKGGAHLNTEAFF
DNA: TGCGCCAGCAGCTTGACAAAAGGAGGGGCACACTTGAACACTGAAGCTTTCTTT

V: TRBV5-1
D: .
J: TRBJ2-1
size: .
CDR3: CASSLRDPGHEQFF
DNA: TGCGCCAGCAGCTTGCGGGACCCTGGACATGAGCAGTTCTTC

V: TRBV5-1
D: .
J: TRBJ2-1
size: few
CDR3: CASSLDASSYNEQFF
DNA: TGCGCCAGCAGCTTGGACGCGAGCTCCTACAATGAGCAGTTCTTC

V: TRBV29-1
D: .
J: TRBJ1-1
size: many
CDR3: CSVVGQGSTEAFF
DNA: TGCAGCGTTGTAGGCCAGGGTAGCACTGAAGCTTTCTTT

V: TRBV6-1
D: .
J: TRBJ2-3
size: few
CDR3: CASRTPPSSDTQYF
DNA: TGTGCCAGCAGGACCCCCCCGTCCTCAGATACGCAGTATTTT

V: TRBV5-1
D: TRBD2
J: TRBJ2-3
size: .
CDR3: CASSLWTSGRAADTQYF
DNA: TGCGCCAGCAGCCTGTGGACTAGCGGGAGAGCCGCAGATACGCAGTATTTT

V: TRBV5-1
D: TRBD2
J: TRBJ2-1
size: many
CDR3: CASSLSSGRSNEQFF
DNA: TGCGCCAGCAGCTTAAGTAGCGGGAGGTCGAATGAGCAGTTCTTC

V: TRBV28
D: .
J: TRBJ1-3
size: .
CDR3: CASSFLGGAGNTIYF
DNA: TGTGCCAGCAGTTTTCTGGGAGGGGCTGGAAACACCATATATTTT

V: TRBV10-2
D: .
J: TRBJ1-3
size: many
CDR3: CASRQFSGNTIYF
DNA: TGCGCCAGCAGACAGTTCTCTGGAAACACCATATATTTT

V: TRBV5-1
D: TRBD2
J: TRBJ2-1
size: many
CDR3: CASSKGTSGSIFDEQFF
DNA: TGCGCCAGCAGCAAAGGGACTAGCGGGAGTATATTCGATGAGCAGTTCTTC

V: TRBV5-1
D: .
J: TRBJ2-7
size: few
CDR3: CASSLVETSYEQYF
DNA: TGCGCCAGCAGCTTGGTCGAGACATCCTACGAGCAGTACTTC

V: TRBV20-1
D: TRBD2
J: TRBJ2-7
size: many
CDR3: CSAQGLAGTYEQYF
DNA: TGCAGTGCCCAGGGTCTAGCGGGAACCTACGAGCAGTACTTC

V: TRBV20-1
D: TRBD2
J: TRBJ2-7
size: many
CDR3: CSARVIRLADYEQYF
DNA: TGCAGTGCTAGAGTTATTAGGCTAGCGGACTACGAGCAGTACTTC

V: TRBV20-1
D: .
J: TRBJ2-5
size: few
CDR3: CSARNPSSETQYF
DNA: TGCAGTGCTAGAAATCCGAGCAGTGAGACCCAGTACTTC

V: TRBV15
D: .
J: TRBJ1-1
size: many
CDR3: CATNSRFMNTEAFF
DNA: TGTGCCACCAACTCGCGGTTCATGAACACTGAAGCTTTCTTT

V: TRBV5-1
D: .
J: TRBJ2-5
size: few
CDR3: CASSTEGETQYF
DNA: TGCGCCAGCAGCACAGAGGGAGAGACCCAGTACTTC

V: TRBV7-9
D: .
J: TRBJ2-1
size: .
CDR3: CASSLVPGTEQFF
DNA: TGTGCCAGCAGCTTGGTACCCGGGACAGAGCAGTTCTTC

V: TRBV27
D: .
J: TRBJ2-3
size: few
CDR3: CASSFTNYADTQYF
DNA: TGTGCCAGCAGTTTTACGAATTACGCAGATACGCAGTATTTT

V: TRBV7-8
D: .
J: TRBJ2-1
size: once
CDR3: CASSHPGEQFF
DNA: TGTGCCAGCAGCCACCCGGGCGAGCAGTTCTTC

V: TRBV4-2
D: .
J: TRBJ2-1
size: .
CDR3: CASSRAESSYNEQFF
DNA: TGTGCCAGCAGCCGAGCCGAGAGCTCCTACAATGAGCAGTTCTTC

V: TRBV20-1
D: .
J: TRBJ1-1
size: many
CDR3: CSARHSGTEAFF
DNA: TGCAGTGCTAGACACAGTGGCACTGAAGCTTTCTTT

V: TRBV18
D: .
J: TRBJ1-2
size: .
CDR3: CASSPGGTARYGYTF
DNA: TGTGCCAGCTCACCGGGGGGTACAGCAAGATATGGCTACACCTTC

V: TRBV12-3/TRBV12-4
D: TRBD2
J: TRBJ2-1
size: .
CDR3: CAFCFRLSLRESSYNEQFF
DNA: TGTGCCTTCTGTTTTAGGTTATCTTTGCGGGAGAGCTCCTACAATGAGCAGTTCTTC

V: TRBV15
D: .
J: TRBJ1-2
size: many
CDR3: CATSREGRRSYTF
DNA: TGTGCCACCAGCAGAGAGGGACGCAGAAGCTACACCTTC

V: TRBV29-1
D: .
J: TRBJ2-1
size: many
CDR3: CSGDEQFF
DNA: TGCAGCGGGGATGAGCAGTTCTTC

V: TRBV11-1
D: .
J: TRBJ1-1
size: few
CDR3: CASSSAYPGVGMDTEAFF
DNA: TGTGCCAGCAGCTCAGCCTACCCGGGAGTGGGCATGGACACTGAAGCTTTCTTT

V: TRBV20-1
D: TRBD2
J: TRBJ2-1
size: few
CDR3: CSARVPSGRARSHNEQFF
DNA: TGCAGTGCTAGAGTCCCTAGCGGGAGGGCCCGGTCACACAATGAGCAGTTCTTC

V: TRBV25-1
D: .
J: TRBJ2-3
size: .
CDR3: CASRQGLSDTQYF
DNA: TGTGCCAGCAGACAAGGACTATCAGATACGCAGTATTTT

V: TRBV5-6
D: TRBD1
J: TRBJ2-1
size: few
CDR3: CASIKQGWIENEQFF
DNA: TGTGCCAGCATTAAACAGGGGTGGATTGAGAATGAGCAGTTCTTC

V: TRBV27
D: .
J: TRBJ1-6
size: few
CDR3: CASSFLGVRTSPLHF
DNA: TGTGCCAGCAGTTTTTTAGGGGTTAGGACATCACCCCTCCACTTT

V: TRBV6-5
D: .
J: TRBJ2-1
size: .
CDR3: CAAQGGYNEQFF
DNA: TGTGCCGCCCAGGGTGGTTACAATGAGCAGTTCTTC

V: TRBV15
D: .
J: TRBJ2-7
size: .
CDR3: CATSRDYRTMTYEQYF
DNA: TGTGCCACCAGCAGAGATTACCGGACCATGACCTACGAGCAGTACTTC

V: TRBV20-1
D: TRBD1
J: TRBJ2-1
size: many
CDR3: CSARIGQAGQFF
DNA: TGCAGTGCTAGGATTGGACAGGCTGGGCAGTTCTTC

V: TRBV3-1
D: .
J: TRBJ1-2
size: .
CDR3: CASSPRPGKYGYTF
DNA: TGTGCCAGCAGCCCCCGCCCGGGGAAATATGGCTACACCTTC

V: TRBV3-1
D: TRBD2
J: TRBJ2-7
size: few
CDR3: CASSRHRDYLYEQYF
DNA: TGTGCCAGCAGCCGACACCGGGACTACCTCTACGAGCAGTACTTC

V: TRBV4-1
D: .
J: TRBJ1-1
size: many
CDR3: CASSPAANTEAFF
DNA: TGCGCCAGCAGCCCAGCGGCGAACACTGAAGCTTTCTTT

V: TRBV12-3/TRBV12-4
D: .
J: TRBJ2-1
size: many
CDR3: CASSFMDKRGNEQFF
DNA: TGTGCCAGCAGTTTTATGGATAAGAGGGGGAATGAGCAGTTCTTC

V: TRBV5-4
D: .
J: TRBJ2-2
size: many
CDR3: CASGLSGFHTGELFF
DNA: TGTGCCAGCGGACTCTCGGGGTTCCACACCGGGGAGCTGTTTTTT

V: TRBV7-8
D: TRBD2
J: TRBJ2-1
size: .
CDR3: CASSLGSTPGLGAYNEQFF
DNA: TGTGCCAGCAGCTTAGGGAGTACCCCGGGACTAGGGGCCTACAATGAGCAGTTCTTC

V: TRBV10-3
D: TRBD1
J: TRBJ2-7
size: many
CDR3: CAANRDREPYEQYF
DNA: TGTGCCGCCAACCGGGACAGGGAACCCTACGAGCAGTACTTC